In its sample, the clone carrying this T cell receptor (beta chain) was seen a few times. Per the original data handling: Amplification with reference gene primers provided the estimates of nucleated cell counts. Only in-frame clones appear in the TCRdb table, and some are missing; sequencing was by immunoSEQ multiplex PCR. That table gives V, J and clone size, and the DNA gave D and trimming. The top ten hold about 10% of the sample, which has approximately 97,000 clones, approximately 84% seen once. The CDR3 runs to 10 residues. Per germline, CDR1 MNHEY and CDR2 SVGAGI. V was pared by 9 bases and J by 11 bases, with 10 bases between. The record originates from a study of blood T cell repertoires in COVID-19.

Sequenced sample: peripheral blood. V is TRBV6-5 and J is TRBJ1-4; unclear D gene. The TCR sequence derives from a man aged 35 to 55 with active or convalescent COVID-19. CDR3 protein: CASSKEKLFF. The CDR3, as DNA: TGTGCCAGTTCCAAAGAGAAACTGTTTTTT.